One and the same sample provided the 26 T cell receptor beta chains below, sequenced in a study of circulating and synovial CD4+ cells in juvenile arthritis. Using immunoSEQ multiplex PCR, the repertoire was profiled, and TCRdb retains in-frame clones only, with some absent. This table has around 17,000 clones, 91% appearing once. Input material: CD4+ T cells from blood. The source of these receptors is a human donor with juvenile idiopathic arthritis.

This clone has only one observation. This chain joins TRBV9 and TRBJ2-1; the match to TRBD2 covers 7 bases. V lost 0 bases to trimming and J lost 4 bases; unmatched junction nucleotides: 4. The CDR3 covers 15 residues. Germline CDR1 and CDR2: SGDLS and YYNGEE. CDR3 sequence: CASSVGLREYNEQFF. The CDR3 DNA is TGTGCCAGCAGCGTAGGCCTGCGGGAGTACAATGAGCAGTTCTTC.

This rearrangement joins TRBV5-4 to TRBJ1-1; 12 bases match TRBD1. The CDR3 is made up of 17 amino acids. Germline loops: CDR1 SGHNT, CDR2 YYREEE (reference sequence). V shed 4 bases, J shed 4 bases, and the junction held 11 bases outside the gene matches. In DNA form, the CDR3 reads TGTGCCAGCAGCCCGGTCGGGACAGGGGGCGGCGGCACTGAAGCTTTCTTT. Protein: CASSPVGTGGGGTEAFF. Together with reference TRBV5-4 and TRBJ1-1, the CDR3 gives the full variable domain: ETGVTQSPTHLIKTRGQQVTLRCSSQSGHNTVSWYQQALGQGPQFIFQYYREEENGRGNFPPRFSGLQFPNYSSELNVNALELDDSALYLCASSPVGTGGGGTEAFFGQGTRLTVV.

In this sample, this clone turned up a few times. This sequence joins TRBV18 and TRBJ2-5; TRBD2 aligns across 12 bases. Germline values: CDR1 KGHSH, CDR2 LQKENI. The CDR3 spans 14 residues. With V trimmed by 6 bases and J by 5 bases, 4 bases remained unmatched. The CDR3 DNA reads as TGTGCCAGCTCCCGGACTAGCGGGATGGAGACCCAGTACTTC. Protein: CASSRTSGMETQYF. The variable domain in full, completed from reference TRBV18 and TRBJ2-5, reads NAGVMQNPRHLVRRRGQEARLRCSPMKGHSHVYWYRQLPEEGLKFMVYLQKENIIDESGMPKERFSAEFPKEGPSILRIQQVVRGDSAAYFCASSRTSGMETQYFGPGTRLLVL.

The V gene is TRBV10-1, the J gene TRBJ2-7; 9 bases align to TRBD1. Trimming cost V 0 bases and J 5 bases; bases outside gene matches: 5. Per germline, CDR1 WNHNN and CDR2 SYGVQD (reference sequence). This CDR3 has 15 residues. CDR3 in amino acids: CASSESRDRANEQYF. The CDR3 coding sequence is TGCGCCAGCAGTGAGTCGAGGGACAGGGCCAACGAGCAGTACTTC.

V usage is TRBV27 and J usage is TRBJ1-2, with 7 bases identical to TRBD1. Germline assignment: CDR1 MNHEY and CDR2 SMNVEV (reference sequence). The CDR3 loop spans 12 amino acids. The V and J ends lost 6 bases and 8 bases, in that order; junction bases with no gene match: 6. CDR3 DNA sequence: TGTGCCAGCAGCCGGACAGGCAGAGGCTACACCTTC. Amino acids: CASSRTGRGYTF.

CDR3 nucleotide sequence: TGCGCCAGCAGCCGAAGAGGGGGGGGAACTGAGCAGTTCTTC. It translates to CASSRRGGGTEQFF. This sequence joins TRBV4-3 and TRBJ2-1; D is perhaps TRBD2 (7 bases). CDR3 size: 14 residues. The V and J ends lost 4 bases and 9 bases respectively, with 16 bases between them. Per germline, CDR1 LGHNA and CDR2 YSLEER.

This rearrangement joins TRBV6-5 to TRBJ2-3; TRBD2 agrees at 7 bases. This CDR3 has 15 residues. After removal of 4 bases from V and 7 bases from J, the junction contained 11 bases not matched to a gene. Germline loops: CDR1 MNHEY, CDR2 SVGAGI. The CDR3 DNA is TGTGCCAGCAGTTCCGGGACTATGGCTCCGCATACGCAGTATTTT. Translating gives CASSSGTMAPHTQYF.

The chain employs TRBV6-9 and TRBJ2-3; D is possibly TRBD1 (6 bases). This CDR3 comprises 13 residues. Per the germline V gene, CDR1 is MNHGY and CDR2 is SVAAGI. V was trimmed by 8 bases and J by 2 bases, leaving 11 bases between them. The CDR3 reads CASAGDLTDTQYF. Written as DNA, the CDR3 is TGTGCCAGCGCAGGGGACCTCACAGATACGCAGTATTTT.

The V and J genes are TRBV6-5 and TRBJ2-5, with a weak D call TRBD2 (6 bases). This CDR3 has 15 residues. The ends were cut back, 6 bases at V and 5 bases at J, with 19 bases in the middle. CDR1 and CDR2 from the germline V gene are MNHEY and SVGAGI. DNA of the CDR3: TGTGCCAGCAGGAACATAAGAGATCGGGGGGAGACCCAGTACTTC. Residues: CASRNIRDRGETQYF.

CDR3 in amino acids: CASSLPPDRGVRNEQFF. CDR3 bases: TGTGCCAGCAGCTTACCACCCGACAGGGGGGTTCGCAATGAGCAGTTCTTC. This chain links TRBV11-2 with TRBJ2-1, with TRBD1 matching over 9 bases. CDR1 and CDR2 from the germline V gene are SGHAT and FQNNGV. The CDR3 contains 17 residues. V shed 2 bases, J shed 6 bases, and the junction held 11 bases outside the gene matches.

J is TRBJ2-5 and V is TRBV19; perhaps TRBD2 as D (5 bases). This CDR3 contains 14 residues. Germline V CDR1 and CDR2: LNHDA, SQIVND (reference sequence). Trimming took 1 base from V and 5 from J, leaving 11 bases between them. In DNA form, the CDR3 reads TGTGCCAGTAGTATAGGAGGGCCCAGCGAGACCCAGTACTTC. Its translation: CASSIGGPSETQYF.

This chain connects TRBV9 to TRBJ2-7; TRBD2 is a possible D gene (6 bases). The CDR3 is 15 amino acids. From germline, CDR1 is SGDLS and CDR2 YYNGEE. Trimming cost V 5 bases and J 2 bases, with 17 bases left between them. The CDR3 reads CASSPRDWGAYEQYF. CDR3 nucleotide sequence: TGTGCCAGCAGTCCCCGGGACTGGGGTGCCTACGAGCAGTACTTC.

As to this clone: The sample has other DNA sequences that encode this CDR3 too. The V and J genes are TRBV4-1 and TRBJ1-6, with D perhaps TRBD1 (5 bases). V gave up 4 bases and J gave up 4 bases, with 17 bases separating them. Germline loops: CDR1 MGHRA, CDR2 YSYEKL. The CDR3 contains 17 residues. The CDR3 DNA reads TGCGCCAGCAGCCCCCAGGCGGGACGGATTTATAATTCACCCCTCCACTTT. Its translation is CASSPQAGRIYNSPLHF.

The chain couples TRBV9 to TRBJ1-1; unclear D gene. The CDR3 spans 13 residues. Trimming removed 4 bases from V and 3 bases from J, with 10 bases in between. Germline V gives CDR1 SGDLS, CDR2 YYNGEE. In nucleotides, the CDR3 is TGTGCCAGCAGCCCATCGTCGGACACTGAAGCTTTCTTT. Translating gives CASSPSSDTEAFF.

The genes are TRBV7-9 and TRBJ1-2; the match to TRBD1 covers 7 bases. The CDR3 runs to 14 residues. V was pared by 6 bases and J by 4 bases, with 8 bases of the junction left unmatched. The germline gives CDR1 SEHNR, CDR2 FQNEAQ (reference sequence). CDR3 in amino acids: CASSRQGTGYGYTF. In nucleotides, the CDR3 is TGTGCCAGCAGTCGACAGGGTACGGGCTATGGCTACACCTTC.

This clone came up once. This chain connects TRBV5-1 to TRBJ2-1; TRBD2 aligns across 9 bases. J lost 0 bases, V lost 1 base, and 5 bases had no gene match. Germline values: CDR1 SGHRS, CDR2 YFSETQ. This CDR3 region has 17 residues. CDR3 coding DNA: TGCGCCAGCAGCTTGACTAGCGGGCGTGGCTCCTACAATGAGCAGTTCTTC. It translates to CASSLTSGRGSYNEQFF. Full variable domain (outside the CDR3, taken from reference TRBV5-1 and TRBJ2-1): KAGVTQTPRYLIKTRGQQVTLSCSPISGHRSVSWYQQTPGQGLQFLFEYFSETQRNKGNFPGRFSGRQFSNSRSEMNVSTLELGDSALYLCASSLTSGRGSYNEQFFGPGTRLTVL.

The chain links TRBV10-3 to TRBJ2-3; TRBD2 matches 10 bases. Germline V gives CDR1 ENHRY, CDR2 SYGVKD. The V segment lost 7 bases and the J segment 2 bases; nucleotides outside the gene matches: 9. The CDR3 covers 16 residues. The CDR3 DNA is TGTGCCATCACTGCGGCTAGCGGGGGCCCCACAGATACGCAGTATTTT. Translating it yields CAITAASGGPTDTQYF.

This chain connects TRBV5-1 to TRBJ1-2; 7 bases map to TRBD1. Germline V gene sequence: CDR1 SGHRS, CDR2 YFSETQ. The CDR3 consists of 14 residues. The V gene end was trimmed by 4 bases and the J gene end by 8 bases; junction bases not matched to a gene: 11. CDR3 region: CASSQNAGQVGYTF. For the CDR3, the DNA is TGCGCCAGCAGCCAAAACGCAGGACAGGTCGGCTACACCTTC.

This chain connects TRBV5-4 to TRBJ1-1; a weak D match, TRBD1 (5 bases). CDR3 length: 13 residues. Germline CDR1 and CDR2: SGHNT and YYREEE (reference sequence). Deletions cut 2 bases from V and 6 bases from J, with 11 bases between. The CDR3 sequence: CASSLSGAAEAFF. As DNA, the CDR3 is TGTGCCAGCAGCTTATCTGGGGCCGCTGAAGCTTTCTTT. Complete variable domain (other parts from reference TRBV5-4 and TRBJ1-1): ETGVTQSPTHLIKTRGQQVTLRCSSQSGHNTVSWYQQALGQGPQFIFQYYREEENGRGNFPPRFSGLQFPNYSSELNVNALELDDSALYLCASSLSGAAEAFFGQGTRLTVV.

The gene calls are TRBV5-1 and TRBJ2-7, with TRBD2 identical over 11 bases. CDR3 size: 14 residues. The germline CDR1 and CDR2 sequences are SGHRS and YFSETQ. V shed 4 bases and J 6 bases; nucleotides not matched to a gene: 6. DNA of the CDR3: TGCGCCAGCAGCGCACGACTAGCGGGGACCGAGCAGTACTTC. Its translation is CASSARLAGTEQYF.

This sequence joins TRBV25-1 and TRBJ2-1; 7 bases line up with TRBD2. The CDR3 spans 15 residues. CDR1 and CDR2 from the germline V gene are MGHDK and SYGVNS. The V segment lost 7 bases and the J segment 4 bases; nucleotides outside the gene matches: 10. CDR3 sequence reads: CASKGLAGEYNEQFF. The CDR3 region has the DNA TGTGCCAGCAAGGGGTTGGCGGGGGAGTACAATGAGCAGTTCTTC.

The chain is built from TRBV11-2 and TRBJ1-6; D is perhaps TRBD1 (6 bases). The CDR3 totals 16 residues. Germline V lookup: CDR1 SGHAT, CDR2 FQNNGV. The V gene lost 0 bases and the J gene lost 6 bases, with 12 bases spanning the gap. In nucleotides, the CDR3 is TGTGCCAGCAGCTTAGAAGTAACAGGGTCTAATTCACCCCTCCACTTT. It is translated as CASSLEVTGSNSPLHF.

Written as DNA, the CDR3 is TGTGCCATCAGGGGGACAGGGGAAGGAGATACGCAGTATTTT. Its translation: CAIRGTGEGDTQYF. This sequence joins TRBV10-3 and TRBJ2-3; 10 nucleotides line up with TRBD1. The CDR3 contains 14 residues. V lost 6 bases to trimming and J lost 5 bases; unmatched junction nucleotides: 5. Germline CDR1 and CDR2: ENHRY and SYGVKD.

This chain links TRBV19 with TRBJ1-1; 10 nucleotides line up with TRBD1. From germline, CDR1 is LNHDA and CDR2 SQIVND (reference sequence). V lost 6 bases and J lost 0; bases outside the gene matches: 13. This CDR3 contains 18 residues. The CDR3 loop is CASSNRQGAMPLNTEAFF. In DNA form, the CDR3 reads TGTGCCAGTAGCAATAGACAGGGGGCTATGCCGCTGAACACTGAAGCTTTCTTT.

This chain uses TRBV5-1 with TRBJ2-1; 9 nucleotides match TRBD2. The CDR3 contains 15 residues. CDR1 and CDR2 (germline): SGHRS, YFSETQ. After removal of 3 bases from V and 7 bases from J, the junction contained 8 bases not matched to a gene. In nucleotides, the CDR3 is TGCGCCAGCAGCTACGAGAATAGCGGGAGAAATGAGCAGTTCTTC. Translation: CASSYENSGRNEQFF.

The CDR3 protein is CASSPGLAGGYETDTQYF. The CDR3 nucleotides read TGTGCCAGCAGCCCGGGACTAGCGGGGGGCTACGAAACAGATACGCAGTATTTT. The chain carries TRBV9 and TRBJ2-3; TRBD2 agrees at 15 bases. Per germline, CDR1 SGDLS and CDR2 YYNGEE. The V segment lost 4 bases and the J segment 3 bases; nucleotides outside the gene matches: 9. The CDR3 extends over 18 amino acids.